The clone carrying this TCR beta chain was found once. Its antigen is not identified. Trimming took 1 base from V and 2 from J; bases not matched to a gene: 7. Per germline, CDR1 SGHTA and CDR2 FQGNSA. CDR3 length: 16 residues. This record comes from a study of OX40 agonist ivuxolimab in advanced cancers. Study background: Three patients, one with hepatocellular carcinoma and two with cutaneous melanoma, achieved partial responses.

The assay was immunoSEQ multiplex PCR, and TCRdb's table has in-frame clones only and misses some. This sample has 65,000 to 95,000 clones, with around 90% found just once. Broader study findings: In the 0.1 to 3.0 mg/kg range, CD4+ and CD8+ blood T cells had expanded clonally by week 6.

Here the sequenced sample was CD4+ or CD8+ T cells sorted from blood, taken in a trial of the OX40 agonist ivuxolimab. This clonotype was obtained from an adult with an advanced solid tumor such as melanoma, head and neck, liver or kidney cancer. The gene calls are TRBV7-2 and TRBJ2-5; 7 nucleotides match TRBD2. CDR3 loop: CASSLGVGLGQETQYF. The CDR3 DNA follows: TGTGCCAGCAGCTTAGGAGTTGGACTAGGTCAAGAGACCCAGTACTTC.